Presented here are 25 T cell receptor beta chains from one specimen sequenced in a study of shared clonotypes between healthy human individuals. The data were produced by immunoSEQ multiplex PCR, yet TCRdb's version contains in-frame clones alone and is incomplete. The sample comprises 1.4 million or so clones, approximately 98.5% of which are singletons, and about 0.35% rests with the top ten. Sequencing was done on a sample of naive CD4+ T cells sorted from blood. Regarding subset: CD45RA+ positively selected. The origin of the receptors is a man aged 25 to 40 in good health.

The rearrangement joins TRBV6-1 to TRBJ1-1, with D possibly matching TRBD1 (5 bases). The V end lost 0 bases, the J end lost 5 bases, and 16 bases lay between the germline ends. This CDR3 is 16 amino acids long. Germline CDR1 MNHNS, CDR2 SASEGT. CDR3 in amino acids: CASSEAELTSGTEAFF. CDR3 coding DNA: TGTGCCAGCAGTGAAGCTGAGTTAACCTCAGGGACTGAAGCTTTCTTT.

The chain combines TRBV7-9 with TRBJ2-3; the match to TRBD2 covers 11 bases. V dropped 4 bases and J dropped 5; count of bases not matched to a gene: 5. The germline gives CDR1 SEHNR, CDR2 FQNEAQ (reference sequence). The CDR3 has 15 amino acids. This chain's CDR3 is CASSSLAGVGDTQYF. The CDR3 DNA reads TGTGCCAGCAGCTCACTAGCGGGAGTTGGAGATACGCAGTATTTT.

The CDR3 DNA reads TGTGCCAGCAGCTTAGTCCTCAGCTCCTACAATGAGCAGTTCTTC. Its translation: CASSLVLSSYNEQFF. J is TRBJ2-1 and V is TRBV11-3; no clear D. Germline V gene lookup returns CDR1 SGHNT and CDR2 YENEEA. V was pared by 1 base and J by 0 bases, with 7 bases between. The CDR3 has 15 residues.

The chain couples TRBV5-6 to TRBJ1-1; 7 positions agree with TRBD1. Germline loops: CDR1 SGHDT, CDR2 YYEEEE. Trimming took 4 bases from V and 7 from J; bases not matched to a gene: 10. The CDR3 is 14 residues long. Here the CDR3 DNA reads TGTGCCAGCAGCCCGACAGGGTTAGTCGGTGAAGCTTTCTTT. Its protein is CASSPTGLVGEAFF.

The chain joins TRBV2 to TRBJ2-2, with 9 bases that match TRBD2. V lost 6 bases, J lost 7 bases, and 9 bases stayed unmatched. The germline CDR1 and CDR2 sequences are SNHLY and FYNNEI. The CDR3 has 15 residues. The CDR3 loop reads CASRVAGDPIGELFF. DNA for the CDR3: TGTGCCAGCAGGGTAGCGGGAGACCCGATCGGGGAGCTGTTTTTT.

Comment on this clone: One end of the junction varies from germline; a read error may be responsible. This chain connects TRBV28 to TRBJ2-5, with D uncertain. The CDR3 runs to 13 residues. Germline V CDR1 and CDR2: MDHEN, SYDVKM. The CDR3 nucleotides are TGTGCCAGCAGTTTTACGGACCAGGAGACCCAGTACTTC. Translated: CASSFTDQETQYF.

The CDR3 protein is CASSLLRRGSTDTQYF. DNA of the CDR3: TGTGCCAGCAGCTTATTACGACGCGGGAGTACAGATACGCAGTATTTT. The gene calls are TRBV7-2 and TRBJ2-3; TRBD2 agrees at 7 bases. CDR3 size: 16 residues. Germline V gives CDR1 SGHTA, CDR2 FQGNSA. With V trimmed by 2 bases and J by 3 bases, 8 bases remained unmatched.

J is TRBJ2-1 and V is TRBV7-6, with 7 bases matching TRBD2. With 1 base clipped from V and 8 bases from J, the junction kept 14 bases outside the gene matches. Germline V gene sequence: CDR1 SGHVS, CDR2 FNYEAQ. The CDR3 consists of 17 residues. The CDR3 DNA follows: TGTGCCAGCAGCTTAGGGTCTAGCGGACCCCGAGTCGATGAGCAGTTCTTC. Translating gives CASSLGSSGPRVDEQFF. The variable domain in full, with the rest retrieved from reference TRBV7-6 and TRBJ2-1, is GAGVSQSPRYKVTKRGQDVALRCDPISGHVSLYWYRQALGQGPEFLTYFNYEAQQDKSGLPNDRFSAERPEGSISTLTIQRTEQRDSAMYRCASSLGSSGPRVDEQFFGPGTRLTVL.

J is TRBJ2-1 and V is TRBV5-1; D gene unclear. The CDR3 extends over 14 amino acids. Germline CDR1 and CDR2: SGHRS and YFSETQ. Deletions cut 4 bases from V and 9 bases from J, with 17 bases between. This chain's CDR3 is CASSPDWVQGEQFF. CDR3 nucleotide sequence: TGCGCCAGCAGCCCAGACTGGGTGCAAGGTGAGCAGTTCTTC.

This clone has only one observation. The chain recombines TRBV18 with TRBJ2-1; D not certain. The CDR3 spans 14 residues. In germline, CDR1 is KGHSH, CDR2 LQKENI. V was trimmed by 1 base and J by 5 bases, leaving 9 bases between them. The CDR3 sequence is CASSPRSVHNEQFF. The CDR3 DNA reads TGTGCCAGCTCACCACGGAGTGTACACAATGAGCAGTTCTTC.

This clone was counted once. The CDR3: CASSRRGARGDTQYF. In nucleotides, the CDR3 is TGCGCCAGCAGCCGGCGAGGCGCGCGGGGAGATACGCAGTATTTT. This chain joins TRBV5-1 and TRBJ2-3; D perhaps matches TRBD2 (6 bases). Germline V gene sequence: CDR1 SGHRS, CDR2 YFSETQ. V lost 4 bases, J lost 5 bases, and 17 bases lay in between. This CDR3 contains 15 residues.

V and J are TRBV6-5 and TRBJ1-5, with D possibly being TRBD1 (6 bases). V was shortened by 0 bases and J by 6 bases, with 12 bases between the two germline ends. Germline V gives CDR1 MNHEY, CDR2 SVGAGI. This CDR3 is 15 amino acids long. The CDR3, as DNA: TGTGCCAGCAGTTACTCACGGGGGGCAGGTCAGCCCCAGCATTTT. The encoded protein is CASSYSRGAGQPQHF.

The CDR3 coding sequence is TGTGCCAGCAGCATCGGACAGCCCCAGCATTTT. Translation gives CASSIGQPQHF. The chain combines TRBV21-1 with TRBJ1-5. TRBV21-1 is noted as a pseudogene. This CDR3 is 11 amino acids long.

As for this clone: One junction end does not reproduce the germline sequence, and a read error may be involved. V is TRBV29-1 and J is TRBJ2-1; the D gene could be TRBD1 or TRBD2 (5 bases each). Germline V gene sequence: CDR1 SQVTM, CDR2 ANQGSEA. There are 8 residues in the CDR3. CDR3 nucleotide sequence: TGCAGCGTTGACGAGGGGATCTTC. As protein: CSVDEGIF.

CDR3 sequence: CASSNGLAGLRRYEQYF. The CDR3 bases are TGCGCCAGCAGCAACGGACTAGCGGGCCTGAGGCGCTACGAGCAGTACTTC. J is TRBJ2-7 and V is TRBV5-1; 11 nucleotides align to TRBD2. In germline, CDR1 is SGHRS, CDR2 YFSETQ. This CDR3 contains 17 residues. The V and J ends lost 4 bases and 3 bases, in that order; junction bases with no gene match: 12. Full variable domain (outside the CDR3, taken from reference TRBV5-1 and TRBJ2-7): KAGVTQTPRYLIKTRGQQVTLSCSPISGHRSVSWYQQTPGQGLQFLFEYFSETQRNKGNFPGRFSGRQFSNSRSEMNVSTLELGDSALYLCASSNGLAGLRRYEQYFGPGTRLTVT.

V usage is TRBV15 and J usage is TRBJ2-1, with 7 bases that match TRBD2. Germline trimming cut 6 bases from V and 8 bases from J; bases unmatched to any gene: 13. Germline V CDR1 and CDR2: LNHNV, YYDKDF (reference sequence). The CDR3 spans 15 residues. CDR3 coding DNA: TGTGCCACCAGTCTTGGGACTAACAACATCGATGAGCAGTTCTTC. Its protein product is CATSLGTNNIDEQFF. The full variable domain, with the rest looked up from reference TRBV15 and TRBJ2-1, is DAMVIQNPRYQVTQFGKPVTLSCSQTLNHNVMYWYQQKSSQAPKLLFHYYDKDFNNEADTPDNFQSRRPNTSFCFLDIRSPGLGDTAMYLCATSLGTNNIDEQFFGPGTRLTVL.

This chain uses TRBV9 with TRBJ2-1, with TRBD2 identical over 9 bases. Per the germline V gene, CDR1 is SGDLS and CDR2 is YYNGEE. The J segment lost 10 bases and the V segment lost 0 bases, leaving 5 bases of the junction unmatched. This CDR3 has 14 amino acids. The CDR3 spells CASSVGTSVWEQFF. The CDR3, as DNA: TGTGCCAGCAGCGTAGGGACTAGCGTTTGGGAGCAGTTCTTC.

This chain connects TRBV2 to TRBJ1-2, with 12 bases aligning to TRBD1. J gave up 0 bases and V 3 bases, and 14 bases lay outside the gene matches. Germline CDR1 and CDR2: SNHLY and FYNNEI. The CDR3 is 20 amino acids. CDR3 residues: CASSDGTGGAYLRANYGYTF. The DNA for the CDR3 is TGTGCCAGCAGTGACGGGACAGGGGGCGCCTACCTCAGGGCTAACTATGGCTACACCTTC.

The chain employs TRBV5-1 and TRBJ2-3; D perhaps matches TRBD2 (5 bases). The CDR3 consists of 14 residues. V lost 0 bases and J 4 bases, leaving 9 bases between the germline ends. The germline CDR1 and CDR2 sequences are SGHRS and YFSETQ. The CDR3 spells CASSLDGRADTQYF. DNA of the CDR3: TGCGCCAGCAGCTTGGATGGGAGAGCAGATACGCAGTATTTT.

This chain joins TRBV15 and TRBJ2-7; D gene uncertain. Germline CDR1 is LNHNV and CDR2 is YYDKDF (reference sequence). The CDR3 runs to 15 residues. Trimming left V 2 bases short and J 2 bases short, with 13 bases between. The CDR3 nucleotides are TGTGCCACCAGCAGATTTCGGACGGATACCTACGAGCAGTACTTC. Translating it yields CATSRFRTDTYEQYF. The full variable domain, completed using reference TRBV15 and TRBJ2-7, is DAMVIQNPRYQVTQFGKPVTLSCSQTLNHNVMYWYQQKSSQAPKLLFHYYDKDFNNEADTPDNFQSRRPNTSFCFLDIRSPGLGDTAMYLCATSRFRTDTYEQYFGPGTRLTVT.

CDR3 in DNA: TGTGCCAGCAGTATCACTAGCGGGAGGGCCAACGAGCAGTACTTC. Translating gives CASSITSGRANEQYF. The chain links TRBV27 to TRBJ2-7; TRBD2 agrees at 13 bases. CDR1 and CDR2 from the germline V gene are MNHEY and SMNVEV (reference sequence). This CDR3 has 15 residues. Trimming at V came to 5 bases and at J to 5 bases, leaving 6 bases not matched to a gene.

The table lists this clone with a count of one. The same CDR3 is also encoded by other DNA sequences in this sample. The rearrangement joins TRBV18 to TRBJ1-2; D gene unclear. There are 14 residues in the CDR3. The V gene lost 0 bases and the J gene lost 2 bases, with 7 bases spanning the gap. The germline V gene has CDR1 KGHSH and CDR2 LQKENI. CDR3 protein: CASSPPSRNYGYTF. CDR3 nucleotide sequence: TGTGCCAGCTCACCACCGAGCAGAAACTATGGCTACACCTTC.

The chain is built from TRBV5-1 and TRBJ2-1; 12 nucleotides match TRBD2. Germline CDR1 SGHRS, CDR2 YFSETQ. The V gene end was trimmed by 4 bases and the J gene end by 8 bases; junction bases not matched to a gene: 7. The CDR3 runs to 15 residues. CDR3: CASSQLAGGGDEQFF. The CDR3, as DNA: TGCGCCAGCAGCCAACTAGCGGGAGGAGGCGATGAGCAGTTCTTC.

V and J are TRBV29-1 and TRBJ2-1, with TRBD2 as a possible D gene (7 bases). The length of the CDR3 is 13 residues. Germline values: CDR1 SQVTM, CDR2 ANQGSEA. V was pared by 5 bases and J by 6 bases, with 14 bases between. Written as DNA, the CDR3 is TGCAGCGTTAAAGGGGGGGCGCCCAATGAGCAGTTCTTC. This encodes CSVKGGAPNEQFF.

The chain couples TRBV5-6 to TRBJ2-7; 15 positions agree with TRBD2. The germline gives CDR1 SGHDT, CDR2 YYEEEE. CDR3 length equals 16 residues. V shed 4 bases and J 2 bases; nucleotides not matched to a gene: 4. The CDR3 protein is CASSPGLAGGTYEQYF. CDR3 nucleotides: TGTGCCAGCAGCCCGGGACTAGCGGGAGGTACCTACGAGCAGTACTTC.